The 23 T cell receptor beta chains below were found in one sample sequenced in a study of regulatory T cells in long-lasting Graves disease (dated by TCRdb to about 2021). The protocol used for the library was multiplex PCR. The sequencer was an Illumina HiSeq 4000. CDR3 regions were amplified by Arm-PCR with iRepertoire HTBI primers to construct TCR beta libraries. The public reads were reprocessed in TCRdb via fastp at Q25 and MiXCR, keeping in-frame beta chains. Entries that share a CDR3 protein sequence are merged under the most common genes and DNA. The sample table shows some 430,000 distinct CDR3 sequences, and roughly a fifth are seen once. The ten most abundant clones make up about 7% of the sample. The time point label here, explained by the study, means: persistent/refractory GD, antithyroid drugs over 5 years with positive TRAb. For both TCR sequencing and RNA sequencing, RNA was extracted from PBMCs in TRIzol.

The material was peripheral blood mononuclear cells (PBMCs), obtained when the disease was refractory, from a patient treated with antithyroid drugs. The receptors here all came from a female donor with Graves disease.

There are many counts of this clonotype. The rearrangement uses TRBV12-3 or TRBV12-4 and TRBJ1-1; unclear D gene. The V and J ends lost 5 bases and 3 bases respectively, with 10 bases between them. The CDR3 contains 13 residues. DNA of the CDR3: TGTGCCAGCAGTGAATTTAGGGACACTGAAGCTTTCTTT. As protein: CASSEFRDTEAFF.

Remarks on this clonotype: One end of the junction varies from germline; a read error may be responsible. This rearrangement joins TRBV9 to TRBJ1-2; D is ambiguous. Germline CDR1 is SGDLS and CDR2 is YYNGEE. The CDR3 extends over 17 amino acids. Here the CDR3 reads CASSLEGSTPTNYGYAF. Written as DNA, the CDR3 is TGTGCCAGCAGCCTCGAAGGTTCCACCCCTACTAACTATGGCTACGCCTTC.

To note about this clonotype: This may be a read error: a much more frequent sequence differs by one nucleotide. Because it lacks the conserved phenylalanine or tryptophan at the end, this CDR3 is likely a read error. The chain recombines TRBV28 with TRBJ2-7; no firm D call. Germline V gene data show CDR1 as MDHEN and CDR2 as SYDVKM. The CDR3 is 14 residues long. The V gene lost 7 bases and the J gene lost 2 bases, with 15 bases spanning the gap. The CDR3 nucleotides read TGTGCCAGCAAACCCCCCCAGTGGGCCTACGAGCAGTACCTC. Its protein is CASKPPQWAYEQYL.

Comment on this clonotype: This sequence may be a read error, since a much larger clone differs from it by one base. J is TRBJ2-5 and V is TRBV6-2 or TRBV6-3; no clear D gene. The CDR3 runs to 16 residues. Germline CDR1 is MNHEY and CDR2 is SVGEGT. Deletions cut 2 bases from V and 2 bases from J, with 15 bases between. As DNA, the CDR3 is TGTGCCAGCAGTTACCTAGTTGACTCCCTGCAAGAGACCCAGTACTTC. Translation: CASSYLVDSLQETQYF.

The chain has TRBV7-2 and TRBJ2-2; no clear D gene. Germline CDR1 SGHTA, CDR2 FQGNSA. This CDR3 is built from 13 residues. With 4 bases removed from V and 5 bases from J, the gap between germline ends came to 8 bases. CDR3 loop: CASSSDTTGELFF. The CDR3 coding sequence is TGTGCCAGCAGCTCCGACACGACCGGGGAGCTGTTTTTT. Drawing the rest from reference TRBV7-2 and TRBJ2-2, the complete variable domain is GAGVSQSPSNKVTEKGKDVELRCDPISGHTALYWYRQSLGQGLEFLIYFQGNSAPDKSGLPSDRFSAERTGGSVSTLTIQRTQQEDSAVYLCASSSDTTGELFFGEGSRLTVL.

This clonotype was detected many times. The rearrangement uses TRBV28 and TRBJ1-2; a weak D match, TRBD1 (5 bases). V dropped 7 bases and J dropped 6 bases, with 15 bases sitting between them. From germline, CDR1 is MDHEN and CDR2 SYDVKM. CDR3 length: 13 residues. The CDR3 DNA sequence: TGTGCCAGCACCCTGGACACCTCGGATGGCTACACCTTC. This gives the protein CASTLDTSDGYTF.

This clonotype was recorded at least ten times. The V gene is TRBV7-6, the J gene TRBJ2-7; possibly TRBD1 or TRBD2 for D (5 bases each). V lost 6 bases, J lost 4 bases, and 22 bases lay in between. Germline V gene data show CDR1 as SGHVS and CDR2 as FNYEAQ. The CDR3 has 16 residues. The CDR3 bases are TGTGCCAGCAGTCCCTCCCCGGGGCCCGTGTCGTACGAGCAGTACTTC. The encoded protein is CASSPSPGPVSYEQYF.

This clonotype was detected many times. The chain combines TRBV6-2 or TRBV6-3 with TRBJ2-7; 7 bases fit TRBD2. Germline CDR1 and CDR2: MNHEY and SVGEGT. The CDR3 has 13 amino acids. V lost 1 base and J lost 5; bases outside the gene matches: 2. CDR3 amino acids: CASSYWGGNEQYF. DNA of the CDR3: TGTGCCAGCAGTTACTGGGGGGGGAACGAGCAGTACTTC.

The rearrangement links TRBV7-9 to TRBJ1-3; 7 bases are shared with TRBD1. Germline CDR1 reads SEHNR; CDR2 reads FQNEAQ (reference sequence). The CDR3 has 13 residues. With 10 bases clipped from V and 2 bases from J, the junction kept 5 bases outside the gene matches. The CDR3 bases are TGTGCCACCGGACAGGTTGCTGGAAACACCATATATTTT. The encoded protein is CATGQVAGNTIYF.

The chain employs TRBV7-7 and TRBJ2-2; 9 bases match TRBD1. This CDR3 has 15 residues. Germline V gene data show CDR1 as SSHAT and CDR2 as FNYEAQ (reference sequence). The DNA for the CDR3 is TGTGCTAGTACAGGGGGCGCGGGGAACACCGGGGAGCTGTTTTTT. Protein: CASTGGAGNTGELFF. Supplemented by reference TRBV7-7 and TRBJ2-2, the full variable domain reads GAGVSQSPRYKVTKRGQDVTLRCDPISSHATLYWYQQALGQGPEFLTYFNYEAQPDKSGLPSDRFSAERPEGSISTLTIQRTEQRDSAMYRCASTGGAGNTGELFFGEGSRLTVL.

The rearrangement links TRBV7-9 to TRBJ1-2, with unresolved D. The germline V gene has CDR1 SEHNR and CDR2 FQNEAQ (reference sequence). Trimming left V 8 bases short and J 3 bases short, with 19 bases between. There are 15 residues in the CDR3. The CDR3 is CASEAVGGHDYGYTF. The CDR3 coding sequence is TGTGCCAGCGAGGCGGTCGGAGGGCACGACTATGGCTACACCTTC. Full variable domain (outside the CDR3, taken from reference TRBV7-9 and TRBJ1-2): DTGVSQNPRHKITKRGQNVTFRCDPISEHNRLYWYRQTLGQGPEFLTYFQNEAQLEKSRLLSDRFSAERPKGSFSTLEIQRTEQGDSAMYLCASEAVGGHDYGYTFGSGTRLTVV.

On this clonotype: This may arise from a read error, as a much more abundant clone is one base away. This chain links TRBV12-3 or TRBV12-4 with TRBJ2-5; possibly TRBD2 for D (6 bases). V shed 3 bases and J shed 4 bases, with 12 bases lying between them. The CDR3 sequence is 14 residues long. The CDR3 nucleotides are TGTGCCAGCAGTTTTAGGGACGGGGGAGAGACCCAGTACTTC. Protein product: CASSFRDGGETQYF.

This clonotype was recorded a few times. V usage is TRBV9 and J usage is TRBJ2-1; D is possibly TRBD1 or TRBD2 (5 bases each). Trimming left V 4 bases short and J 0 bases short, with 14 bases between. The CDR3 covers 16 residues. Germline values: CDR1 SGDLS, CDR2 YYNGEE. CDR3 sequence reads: CASSSRGQNSYNEQFF. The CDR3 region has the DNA TGTGCCAGCAGCAGCCGGGGCCAAAACTCCTACAATGAGCAGTTCTTC.

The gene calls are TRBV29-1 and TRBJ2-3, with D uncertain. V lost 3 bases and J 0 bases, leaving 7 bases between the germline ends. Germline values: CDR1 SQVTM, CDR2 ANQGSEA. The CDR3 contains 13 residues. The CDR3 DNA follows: TGCAGCGTTGAGGCGTTTAGCACAGATACGCAGTATTTT. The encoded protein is CSVEAFSTDTQYF.

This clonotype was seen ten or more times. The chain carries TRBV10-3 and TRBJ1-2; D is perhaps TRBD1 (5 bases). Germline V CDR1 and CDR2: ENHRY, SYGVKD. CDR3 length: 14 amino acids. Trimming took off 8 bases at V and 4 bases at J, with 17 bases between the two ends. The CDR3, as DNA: TGTGCCATCCTACAGGCCGACGGGGGCTATGGCTACACCTTC. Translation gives CAILQADGGYGYTF.

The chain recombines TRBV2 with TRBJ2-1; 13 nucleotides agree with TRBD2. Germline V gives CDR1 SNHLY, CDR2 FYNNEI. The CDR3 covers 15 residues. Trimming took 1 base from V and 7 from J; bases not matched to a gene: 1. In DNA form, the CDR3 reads TGTGCCAGCAGTGAAGGGACTAGCGGGAGAAATGAGCAGTTCTTC. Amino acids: CASSEGTSGRNEQFF. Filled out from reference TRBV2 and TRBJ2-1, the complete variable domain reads EPEVTQTPSHQVTQMGQEVILRCVPISNHLYFYWYRQILGQKVEFLVSFYNNEISEKSEIFDDQFSVERPDGSNFTLKIRSTKLEDSAMYFCASSEGTSGRNEQFFGPGTRLTVL.

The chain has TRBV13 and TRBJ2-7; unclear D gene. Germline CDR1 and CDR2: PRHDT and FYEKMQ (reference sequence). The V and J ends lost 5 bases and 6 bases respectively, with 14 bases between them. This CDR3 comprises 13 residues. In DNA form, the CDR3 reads TGTGCCAGCAGCGCTACGACAAGGGTCGAGCAGTACTTC. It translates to CASSATTRVEQYF.

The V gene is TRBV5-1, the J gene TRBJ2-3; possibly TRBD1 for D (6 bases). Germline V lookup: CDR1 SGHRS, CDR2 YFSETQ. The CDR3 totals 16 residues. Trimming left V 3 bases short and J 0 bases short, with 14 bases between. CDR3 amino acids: CASSSGTLTSTDTQYF. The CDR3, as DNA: TGCGCCAGCAGCTCGGGGACACTTACTAGCACAGATACGCAGTATTTT.

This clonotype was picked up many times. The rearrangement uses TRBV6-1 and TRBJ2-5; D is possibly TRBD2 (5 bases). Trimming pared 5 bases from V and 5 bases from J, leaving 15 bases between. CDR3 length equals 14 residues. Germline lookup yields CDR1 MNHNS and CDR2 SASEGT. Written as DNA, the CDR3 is TGTGCCAGCAGTCCCGGACGGGGTCCGGAGACCCAGTACTTC. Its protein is CASSPGRGPETQYF.

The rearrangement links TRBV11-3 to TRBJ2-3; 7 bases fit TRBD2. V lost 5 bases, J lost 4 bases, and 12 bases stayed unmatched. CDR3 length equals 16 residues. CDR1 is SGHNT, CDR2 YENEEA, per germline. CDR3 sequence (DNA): TGTGCCAGCAGCCTCAGGACTAGGAGGAACCCAGATACGCAGTATTTT. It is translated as CASSLRTRRNPDTQYF.

CDR3 sequence (DNA): TGTGCCAGCAACCTCCTCTCCGGGGCCGATCTTCGCTACACCTTC. Its translation is CASNLLSGADLRYTF. V and J are TRBV2 and TRBJ1-2; TRBD1 might be the D (5 bases). Germline V lookup: CDR1 SNHLY, CDR2 FYNNEI. Between the trimmed V and J ends, which lost 7 bases and 9 bases, there was a span of 24 bases. The CDR3 length is 15 residues.

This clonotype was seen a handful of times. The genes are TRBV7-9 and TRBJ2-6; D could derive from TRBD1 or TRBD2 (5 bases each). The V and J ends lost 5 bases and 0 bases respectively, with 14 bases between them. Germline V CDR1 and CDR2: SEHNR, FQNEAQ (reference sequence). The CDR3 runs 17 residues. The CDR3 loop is CASSPALGTSGANVLTF. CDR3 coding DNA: TGTGCCAGCAGCCCAGCTTTGGGGACCTCTGGGGCCAACGTCCTGACTTTC.

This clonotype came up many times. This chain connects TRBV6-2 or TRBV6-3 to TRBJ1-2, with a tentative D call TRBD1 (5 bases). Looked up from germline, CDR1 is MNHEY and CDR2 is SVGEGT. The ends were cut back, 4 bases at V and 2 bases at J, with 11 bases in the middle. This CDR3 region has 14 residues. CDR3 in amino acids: CASSFRGNNYGYTF. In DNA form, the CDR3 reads TGTGCCAGCAGTTTTCGGGGCAACAACTATGGCTACACCTTC.